This T cell receptor (beta chain) was recovered during a study of yellow fever vaccine responses in identical twins. TCRdb reprocessed the RT-PCR reads via MiXCR and lists one record per CDR3 protein. The sample gives 450 to 500 distinct CDR3 sequences, more than 80% of which show up once; about 12% is in the top ten. Germline CDR1 is LGHDT and CDR2 is YNNKEL (reference sequence). This CDR3 contains 13 residues. Trimming took 3 bases from V and 7 from J, leaving 11 bases between them. The receptor comes from a woman aged 18-30 years who received the yellow fever vaccine. Specimen: T cells from blood (PBMCs), unsorted or a sorted subset (not recorded which), collected before or after yellow fever vaccination (not recorded which). This chain uses TRBV3-1 with TRBJ2-3; D call uncertain. The CDR3 bases are TGTGCCAGCAGCCAGGGCCTCACGAATACGCAGTATTTT. As protein: CASSQGLTNTQYF.